The 18 T cell receptor beta chains in this list originate from one sample, sequenced in a study of shared clonotypes between healthy human individuals. TCRdb keeps only in-frame clones here, not all; method: immunoSEQ multiplex PCR. The table includes some 900,000 clones, 76% detected once. Source material: memory CD4+ T cells sorted from blood. The subset: CD45RA-negative fraction. These receptors all stem from a man between 18 and 35 years old in good health.

The J gene is TRBJ2-7, the V gene TRBV6-5; D is uncertain. The length of the CDR3 is 14 residues. The V and J ends lost 4 bases and 7 bases respectively, with 17 bases between them. The germline CDR1 and CDR2 sequences are MNHEY and SVGAGI. CDR3 bases: TGTGCCAGCAGTTCTCGGCAGGCAGCTGCGGAGCAGTACTTC. It encodes CASSSRQAAAEQYF.

This chain connects TRBV6-1 to TRBJ1-2; 9 bases agree with TRBD1. Germline CDR1 is MNHNS and CDR2 is SASEGT. This CDR3 has 15 residues. V was clipped by 7 bases and J by 2 bases; unmatched bases: 8. The CDR3 is CASMDSGTGNYGYTF. In DNA, the CDR3 is TGTGCCAGCATGGACTCCGGGACAGGGAACTATGGCTACACCTTC.

The gene calls are TRBV18 and TRBJ1-5; D call uncertain. V was cut by 0 bases and J by 1 base, with 1 base left in between. Germline CDR1 reads KGHSH; CDR2 reads LQKENI. The length of the CDR3 is 13 residues. The CDR3 protein is CASSPPSNQPQHF. The CDR3 DNA follows: TGTGCCAGCTCACCACCGAGCAATCAGCCCCAGCATTTT.

The chain joins TRBV30 to TRBJ1-2, with 8 bases matching TRBD1. This CDR3 contains 14 residues. The germline gives CDR1 GTSNPN, CDR2 SVGIG (reference sequence). With V trimmed by 3 bases and J by 8 bases, 11 bases remained unmatched. In nucleotides, the CDR3 is TGTGCCTGGAGCCTTAGACAGGGGACGGGAGGCTACACCTTC. Protein sequence: CAWSLRQGTGGYTF.

In its sample, this clone was seen once. The CDR3 loop is CAISEGNTIYF. The CDR3 DNA reads TGTGCCATCAGTGAGGGAAACACCATATATTTT. This chain connects TRBV10-3 to TRBJ1-3; no clear D gene. The CDR3 covers 11 residues. From germline, CDR1 is ENHRY and CDR2 SYGVKD. Trimming took off 2 bases at V and 4 bases at J, with 0 bases between the two ends.

The chain recombines TRBV4-1 with TRBJ1-2; perhaps TRBD1 as D (5 bases). The germline V and J ends were trimmed by 0 bases and 7 bases, with 12 bases remaining between them. The CDR3 is 14 amino acids. Germline values: CDR1 MGHRA, CDR2 YSYEKL. CDR3 sequence: CASSQDQGSGGYTF. The CDR3 coding sequence is TGCGCCAGCAGCCAAGATCAGGGTTCGGGTGGCTACACCTTC.

This clone was seen just once. This same CDR3 is encoded by further DNA sequences in the sample. J is TRBJ1-4 and V is TRBV4-3, with D perhaps TRBD1 (6 bases). Germline V CDR1 and CDR2: LGHNA, YSLEER. The CDR3 is 15 amino acids. Trimming cost V 1 base and J 2 bases, with 8 bases left between them. The CDR3 DNA is TGCGCCAGCAGCCAAGGGGGGGCGACTAATGAAAAACTGTTTTTT. Amino acids: CASSQGGATNEKLFF.

This clone has a handful of counts. V is TRBV29-1 and J is TRBJ1-1, with D possibly being TRBD1 (6 bases). V was trimmed by 3 bases and J by 4 bases, leaving 12 bases between them. This CDR3 region has 13 residues. Germline CDR1 is SQVTM and CDR2 is ANQGSEA. The CDR3 DNA reads as TGCAGCGTTGACCAGGGGCCGGCCACTGAAGCTTTCTTT. Residues: CSVDQGPATEAFF.

The CDR3, as DNA: TGTGCCTGGGCGGACTACGAGCAGTACTTC. Encoded protein: CAWADYEQYF. V usage is TRBV30 and J usage is TRBJ2-7; D unclear. From germline, CDR1 is GTSNPN and CDR2 SVGIG (reference sequence). CDR3 length equals 10 residues. Trimming shortened V by 5 bases and J by 3 bases, and 5 bases separated the two germline ends.

The CDR3 protein is CASSESGGFGGRALNEQFF. The CDR3 bases are TGTGCCAGCAGTGAAAGCGGTGGTTTTGGCGGGAGGGCCCTGAATGAGCAGTTCTTC. V is TRBV6-1 and J is TRBJ2-1; 9 bases are shared with TRBD2. CDR3 length: 19 residues. V shed 2 bases, J shed 7 bases, and the junction held 18 bases outside the gene matches. Per germline, CDR1 MNHNS and CDR2 SASEGT.

The chain recombines TRBV11-2 with TRBJ2-3; 8 nucleotides match TRBD2. Losses at the gene ends were 0 bases for V and 2 bases for J; bases not matched to a gene: 7. CDR1 is SGHAT, CDR2 FQNNGV, per germline. The CDR3 runs to 17 residues. In DNA form, the CDR3 reads TGTGCCAGCAGCTTAGATTGGGAGCGGGGGTCCACAGATACGCAGTATTTT. Encoded protein: CASSLDWERGSTDTQYF. The full variable domain, rest sourced from reference TRBV11-2 and TRBJ2-3, is EAGVAQSPRYKIIEKRQSVAFWCNPISGHATLYWYQQILGQGPKLLIQFQNNGVVDDSQLPKDRFSAERLKGVDSTLKIQPAKLEDSAVYLCASSLDWERGSTDTQYFGPGTRLTVL.

This clone was detected a few times. The J gene is TRBJ1-5, the V gene TRBV7-9, with a tentative D call TRBD1 (6 bases). Germline V gene sequence: CDR1 SEHNR, CDR2 FQNEAQ (reference sequence). This CDR3 region has 13 residues. V shed 4 bases and J shed 3 bases, with 7 bases lying between them. The CDR3 DNA sequence: TGTGCCAGCAGCTCGGGACACAATCAGCCCCAGCATTTT. Residues: CASSSGHNQPQHF.

The V gene is TRBV6-6, the J gene TRBJ1-1, with TRBD1 matching over 7 bases. The V and J ends lost 7 bases and 4 bases, in that order; junction bases with no gene match: 12. CDR3 length equals 15 residues. Per the germline V gene, CDR1 is MNHNY and CDR2 is SVGAGI (reference sequence). The CDR3 DNA follows: TGTGCCAGCACCGACAAGACAGGGTGGGTCACTGAAGCTTTCTTT. It translates to CASTDKTGWVTEAFF.

The chain joins TRBV7-9 to TRBJ1-3; D gene uncertain. Trimming shortened V by 5 bases and J by 6 bases, and 5 bases separated the two germline ends. This CDR3 spans 11 amino acids. The V gene's germline CDR1 is SEHNR and CDR2 FQNEAQ (reference sequence). CDR3 residues: CASSPQNTIYF. The CDR3 DNA reads TGTGCCAGCAGCCCACAAAACACCATATATTTT. Full variable domain (missing parts from reference TRBV7-9 and TRBJ1-3): DTGVSQNPRHKITKRGQNVTFRCDPISEHNRLYWYRQTLGQGPEFLTYFQNEAQLEKSRLLSDRFSAERPKGSFSTLEIQRTEQGDSAMYLCASSPQNTIYFGEGSWLTVV.

With regard to this clone: The same CDR3 also results from other DNA sequences found in this sample. J is TRBJ2-7 and V is TRBV18; 9 positions match TRBD2. From germline, CDR1 is KGHSH and CDR2 LQKENI. J was trimmed by 2 bases and V by 2 bases; bases with no gene match: 1. There are 14 residues in the CDR3. The CDR3 sequence: CASSPSSGAYEQYF. The DNA of the CDR3 is TGTGCCAGCTCACCATCTAGCGGGGCCTACGAGCAGTACTTC. Full variable domain (rest looked up from reference TRBV18 and TRBJ2-7): NAGVMQNPRHLVRRRGQEARLRCSPMKGHSHVYWYRQLPEEGLKFMVYLQKENIIDESGMPKERFSAEFPKEGPSILRIQQVVRGDSAAYFCASSPSSGAYEQYFGPGTRLTVT.

This clone turned up a few times. The chain links TRBV30 to TRBJ1-4; TRBD1 matches at 10 bases. The CDR3 has 14 residues. CDR1 and CDR2 (germline): GTSNPN, SVGIG (reference sequence). The V segment lost 3 bases and the J segment 7 bases; nucleotides outside the gene matches: 5. CDR3 nucleotide sequence: TGTGCCTGGAGCCGGGACAGGGGATTTGAAAAACTGTTTTTT. It is translated as CAWSRDRGFEKLFF.

As to this clone: Given a much more abundant clone one base away, this may be a read error. Other DNA sequences in this sample translate to the same CDR3. CDR3 sequence: CASSLGQGNTGELFF. CDR3 DNA sequence: TGTGCCAGCTCACTGGGACAGGGGAACACCGGGGAGCTGTTTTTT. The chain carries TRBV18 and TRBJ2-2; 9 nucleotides match TRBD1. The junction had 1 base not matched to a gene; V was cut back by 4 bases and J by 1 base. This CDR3 is built from 15 residues. The germline gives CDR1 KGHSH, CDR2 LQKENI. Supplemented by reference TRBV18 and TRBJ2-2, the full variable domain reads NAGVMQNPRHLVRRRGQEARLRCSPMKGHSHVYWYRQLPEEGLKFMVYLQKENIIDESGMPKERFSAEFPKEGPSILRIQQVVRGDSAAYFCASSLGQGNTGELFFGEGSRLTVL.

The chain combines TRBV9 with TRBJ2-5, with TRBD1 matching over 8 bases. Germline V CDR1 and CDR2: SGDLS, YYNGEE. The trim removed 6 bases at V and 5 bases at J, leaving 15 bases unmatched. The CDR3 is made up of 16 amino acids. CDR3 loop: CASIILTGEVRETQYF. CDR3 DNA sequence: TGTGCCAGCATAATACTGACAGGGGAGGTGAGGGAGACCCAGTACTTC.